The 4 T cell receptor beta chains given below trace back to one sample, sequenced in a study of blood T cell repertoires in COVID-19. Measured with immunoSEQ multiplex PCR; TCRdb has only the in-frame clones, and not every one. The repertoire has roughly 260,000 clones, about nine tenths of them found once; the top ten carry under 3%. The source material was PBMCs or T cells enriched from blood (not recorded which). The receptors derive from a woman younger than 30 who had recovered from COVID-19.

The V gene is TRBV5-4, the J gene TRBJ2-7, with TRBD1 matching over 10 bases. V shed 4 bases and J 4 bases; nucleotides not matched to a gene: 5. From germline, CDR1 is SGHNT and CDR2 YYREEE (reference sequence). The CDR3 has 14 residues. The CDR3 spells CASSPDRGQYEQYF. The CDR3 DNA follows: TGTGCCAGCAGCCCCGACAGGGGGCAATACGAGCAGTACTTC. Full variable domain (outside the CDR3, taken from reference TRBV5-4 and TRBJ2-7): ETGVTQSPTHLIKTRGQQVTLRCSSQSGHNTVSWYQQALGQGPQFIFQYYREEENGRGNFPPRFSGLQFPNYSSELNVNALELDDSALYLCASSPDRGQYEQYFGPGTRLTVT.

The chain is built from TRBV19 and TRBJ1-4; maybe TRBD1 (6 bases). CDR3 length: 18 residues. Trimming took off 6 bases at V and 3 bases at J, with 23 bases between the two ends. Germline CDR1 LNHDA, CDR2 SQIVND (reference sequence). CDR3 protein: CASRKGRLSGDPNEKLFF. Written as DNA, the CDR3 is TGTGCCAGTAGGAAGGGCCGATTATCAGGGGATCCTAATGAAAAACTGTTTTTT.

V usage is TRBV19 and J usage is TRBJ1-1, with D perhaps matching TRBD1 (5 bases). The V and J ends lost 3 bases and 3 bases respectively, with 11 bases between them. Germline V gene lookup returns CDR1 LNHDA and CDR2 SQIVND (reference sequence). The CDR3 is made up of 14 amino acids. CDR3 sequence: CASSIRDFDTEAFF. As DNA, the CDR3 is TGTGCCAGTAGTATTAGGGACTTCGACACTGAAGCTTTCTTT.

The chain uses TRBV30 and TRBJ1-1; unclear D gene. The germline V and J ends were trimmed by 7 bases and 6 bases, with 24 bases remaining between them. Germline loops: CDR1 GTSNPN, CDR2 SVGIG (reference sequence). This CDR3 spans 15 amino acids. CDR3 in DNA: TGTGCCTTTGGAGGGAATCGAGGTATTAACGCTGAAGCTTTCTTT. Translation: CAFGGNRGINAEAFF.